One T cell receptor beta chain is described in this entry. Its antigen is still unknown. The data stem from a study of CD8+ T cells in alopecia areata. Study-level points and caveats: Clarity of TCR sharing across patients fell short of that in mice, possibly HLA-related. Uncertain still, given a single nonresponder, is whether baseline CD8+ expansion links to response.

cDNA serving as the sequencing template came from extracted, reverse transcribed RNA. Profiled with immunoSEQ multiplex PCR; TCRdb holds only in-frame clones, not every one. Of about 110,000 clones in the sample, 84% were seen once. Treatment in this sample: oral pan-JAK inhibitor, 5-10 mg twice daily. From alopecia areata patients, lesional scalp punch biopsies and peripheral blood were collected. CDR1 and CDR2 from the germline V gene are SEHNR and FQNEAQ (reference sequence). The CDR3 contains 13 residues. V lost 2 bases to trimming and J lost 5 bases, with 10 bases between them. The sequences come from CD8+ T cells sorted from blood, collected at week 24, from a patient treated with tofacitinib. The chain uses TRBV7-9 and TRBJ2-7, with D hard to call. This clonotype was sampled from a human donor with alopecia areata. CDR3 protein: CASSLPNVDEQYF. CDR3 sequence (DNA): TGTGCCAGCAGCTTACCCAATGTCGACGAGCAGTACTTC.